This T cell receptor (beta chain) derives from a study of Ad26.COV2.S vaccination and SARS-CoV-2 variants. This clone appeared a few times. This sample's treatment: around 19 received Ad26.COV2.S at low or high dose, single or two shots; five or six received placebo; per-sample allocation not given. Following the first vaccine or placebo injection, samples were taken on day 63. Only in-frame clones appear in the TCRdb table, and some are missing; sequencing was by immunoSEQ multiplex PCR. This sample carries fewer than 800,000 clones, around 90% of them seen once, and the ten largest clones take about 1.5%. The sample here was peripheral blood, taken in a trial of Ad26.COV2.S vaccine versus placebo. This TCR was sampled from a person between 18 and 60 years old who received the Ad26.COV2.S COVID-19 vaccine or a placebo.

This CDR3 reads CASTPGANTEAFF. CDR3 in DNA: TGTGCCAGCACCCCCGGGGCAAACACTGAAGCTTTCTTT. This chain connects TRBV25-1 to TRBJ1-1; D may be TRBD1 (5 bases). Germline loops: CDR1 MGHDK, CDR2 SYGVNS. The CDR3 consists of 13 residues. Trimming pared 7 bases from V and 2 bases from J, leaving 11 bases between.